These T cell receptor beta chains were read from a single sample in a study of CD8 T cells in Susac syndrome. TCRdb independently ran MiXCR on the immunoSEQ multiplex PCR reads; one entry per CDR3 protein. In the table there are fewer than 90,000 distinct CDR3 sequences, under 95% of which are singletons. The specimen was CD8+ T cells from PBMCs. The receptors here all came from a human donor with Susac syndrome. Both conserved end residues are part of each CDR3.

TRBJ2-1 TRBV5-6 CATANTHEQFF
TRBJ2-3 TRBV2 CASRPPAGASTDTQYF
TRBJ2-3 TRBV30 CAWWGTDTQYF
TRBJ2-2 TRBV9 CASSVVASGRGTGELFF
TRBJ2-5 TRBV12-3/TRBV12-4 CASRQAGGLETQYF
TRBJ2-1 TRBV6-6 CASSYSTSGRSDEQFF
TRBJ2-1 TRBV27 CASSLGLGQGPNNEQFF
TRBJ2-3 TRBV7-2 CASLAGFSTDTQYF
TRBJ2-7 TRBV14 CASSQPNYEQYF
TRBJ2-7 TRBV9 CASSVDGVPRGEQYF
TRBJ2-7 TRBV2 CASSDTGRVYEQYF
TRBJ2-7 TRBV20-1 CSANLRTGPSYEQYF
TRBJ2-1 TRBV7-2 CASSLGEQFF
TRBJ2-7 TRBV20-1 CSARDDRRSYEQYF
TRBJ1-4 TRBV7-2 CASREEQFNEKLFF
TRBJ1-1 TRBV21-1 CASSNSQGVSEAFF
TRBJ2-1 TRBV6-2/TRBV6-3 CASRDLLAGGRNEQFF
TRBJ2-3 TRBV7-6 CASSLVGGRSTDTQYF
TRBJ2-7 TRBV4-2 CASSHPTTGTASYEQYF
TRBJ2-5 TRBV20-1 CSAFQSGSKETQYF
TRBJ1-1 TRBV28 CASSSGARGRNTEAFF
TRBJ2-7 TRBV4-1 CASSQASGSSYEQYF
TRBJ2-7 TRBV19 CASSMGGLSYEQYF
TRBJ2-3 TRBV5-5 CASSSGDGTDTQYF
TRBJ1-3 TRBV5-1 CASSSSVRTSGNTIYF
TRBJ1-5 TRBV25-1 CASSGGQGIQPQHF
TRBJ1-1 TRBV6-2/TRBV6-3 CASSYSPGSGTEAFF
TRBJ2-7 TRBV10-3 CAIRGQGDNYEQYF
TRBJ2-5 TRBV28 CASEDPQETQYF
TRBJ2-7 TRBV6-2/TRBV6-3 CASGMTGTGEQYF
TRBJ1-1 TRBV6-1 CASSEPGQVNTEAFF
TRBJ1-5 TRBV30 CAWSVPSRGNQPQHF
TRBJ1-5 TRBV5-5 CASSLAGSQPQHF
TRBJ1-1 TRBV5-1 CASSLASVGLNTEAFF
TRBJ2-1 TRBV6-5 CASSHRDEQFF
TRBJ2-7 TRBV6-1 CASRWYEQYF
TRBJ1-2 TRBV6-5 CASSRSGNHGYTF